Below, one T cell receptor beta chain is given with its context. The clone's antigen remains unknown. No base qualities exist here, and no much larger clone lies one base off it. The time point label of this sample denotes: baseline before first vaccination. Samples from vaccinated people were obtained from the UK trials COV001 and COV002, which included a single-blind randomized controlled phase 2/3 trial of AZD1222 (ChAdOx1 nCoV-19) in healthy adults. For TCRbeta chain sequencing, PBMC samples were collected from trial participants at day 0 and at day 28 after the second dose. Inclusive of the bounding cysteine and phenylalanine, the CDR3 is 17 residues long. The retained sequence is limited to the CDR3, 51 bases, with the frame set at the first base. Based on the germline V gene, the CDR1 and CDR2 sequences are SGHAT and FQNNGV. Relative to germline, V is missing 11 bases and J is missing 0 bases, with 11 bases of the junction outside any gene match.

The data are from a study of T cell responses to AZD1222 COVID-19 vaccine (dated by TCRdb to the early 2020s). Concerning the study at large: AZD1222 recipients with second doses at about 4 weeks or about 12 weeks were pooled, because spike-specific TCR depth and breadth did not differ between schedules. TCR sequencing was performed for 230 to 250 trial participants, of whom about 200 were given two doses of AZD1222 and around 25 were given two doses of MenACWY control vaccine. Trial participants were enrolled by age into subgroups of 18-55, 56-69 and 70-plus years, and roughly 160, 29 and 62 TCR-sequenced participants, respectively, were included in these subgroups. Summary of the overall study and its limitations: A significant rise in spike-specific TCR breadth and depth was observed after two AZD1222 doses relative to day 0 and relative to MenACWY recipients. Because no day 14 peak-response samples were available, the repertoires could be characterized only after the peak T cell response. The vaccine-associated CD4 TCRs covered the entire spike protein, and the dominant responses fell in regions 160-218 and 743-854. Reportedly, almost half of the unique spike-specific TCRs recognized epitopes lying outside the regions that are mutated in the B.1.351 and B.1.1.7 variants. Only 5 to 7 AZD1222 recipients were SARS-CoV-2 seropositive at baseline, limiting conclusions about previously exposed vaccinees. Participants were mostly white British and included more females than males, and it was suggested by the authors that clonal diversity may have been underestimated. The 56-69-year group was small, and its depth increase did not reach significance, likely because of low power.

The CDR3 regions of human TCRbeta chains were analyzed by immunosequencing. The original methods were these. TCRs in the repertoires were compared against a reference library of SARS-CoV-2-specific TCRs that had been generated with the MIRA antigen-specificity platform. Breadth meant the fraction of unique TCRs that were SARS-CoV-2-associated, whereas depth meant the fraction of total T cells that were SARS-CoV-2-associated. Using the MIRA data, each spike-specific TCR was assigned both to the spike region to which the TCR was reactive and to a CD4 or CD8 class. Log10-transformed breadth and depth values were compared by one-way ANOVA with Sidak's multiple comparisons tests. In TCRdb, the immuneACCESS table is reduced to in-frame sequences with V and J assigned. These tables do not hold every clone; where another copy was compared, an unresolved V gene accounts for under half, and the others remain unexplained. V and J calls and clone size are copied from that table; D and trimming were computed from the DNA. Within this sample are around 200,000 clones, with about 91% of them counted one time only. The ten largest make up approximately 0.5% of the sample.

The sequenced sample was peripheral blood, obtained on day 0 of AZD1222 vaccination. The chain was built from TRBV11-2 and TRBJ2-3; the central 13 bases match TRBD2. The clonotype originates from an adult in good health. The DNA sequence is TGTGCCGGAGCACCGGGACTAGCGGGACCTAGCACAGATACGCAGTATTTT. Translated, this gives CAGAPGLAGPSTDTQYF.